The sequence of this TCR beta chain was determined in a study of T cells in Graves' hyperthyroidism and ophthalmopathy. There were TCR beta CDR3 regions amplified from RNA transcripts. The TCR CDR3 was amplified in a first-round RT-PCR using the HTBI primer set. TCRdb reanalysed the multiplex PCR reads using MiXCR and keeps one entry per CDR3 protein. The data contain 550,000 to 600,000 distinct CDR3 sequences, 40% to 55% of them singletons. Looked up from germline, CDR1 is SGHDT and CDR2 is YYEEEE. The CDR3 consists of 17 residues. J gave up 6 bases and V 7 bases, and 13 bases lay outside the gene matches. Points on this clonotype: Its target is unknown.

Overall study findings and caveats: Most thyroid clonotypes with frequency above 0.001 were detected in blood. Ophthalmopathy onset followed model prediction by a median about six months. Stable hyperthyroidism and ophthalmopathy were separated using 13 V-J signatures.

The study based diagnoses on clinical symptoms, serum thyroxine and TRAb, thyroid ultrasound and orbital computed tomography. The receptor comes from an adult woman with Graves' disease, either hyperthyroidism or ophthalmopathy (not recorded which). The V gene is TRBV5-6, the J gene TRBJ2-2, with 12 nucleotides matching TRBD2. The sample was peripheral blood or thyroid tissue (not recorded which). CDR3 sequence reads: CASHSGGLAGFPGELFF. The CDR3 nucleotides are TGTGCCAGCCACTCAGGGGGACTAGCGGGCTTTCCCGGGGAGCTGTTTTTT.